This T cell receptor (beta chain) was found in a study of vaccination and CD4 T cells after COVID-19. The CDR3 has 13 amino acids. In germline, CDR1 is SGHTA, CDR2 FQGTGA. Trimming removed 2 bases from V and 3 bases from J, with 8 bases in between. Each CDR3 protein is one row after TCRdb ran MiXCR on the PCR reads. Here the sample spans some 33,000 distinct CDR3 sequences, about 35% being singletons. This clonotype was counted between two and nine times. As for time point: late sampling 161 to 241 days after vaccination in a few convalescent patients. This TCR came from a human donor who had recovered from COVID-19. Sample: CD4+ T cells from blood, taken about 7 months after SARS-CoV-2 vaccination. This rearrangement joins TRBV7-3 to TRBJ2-7, with D possibly matching TRBD1 (5 bases). In DNA, the CDR3 is TGTGCCAGCAGCTTATTCAGGGACTACGAGCAGTACTTC. This encodes CASSLFRDYEQYF.